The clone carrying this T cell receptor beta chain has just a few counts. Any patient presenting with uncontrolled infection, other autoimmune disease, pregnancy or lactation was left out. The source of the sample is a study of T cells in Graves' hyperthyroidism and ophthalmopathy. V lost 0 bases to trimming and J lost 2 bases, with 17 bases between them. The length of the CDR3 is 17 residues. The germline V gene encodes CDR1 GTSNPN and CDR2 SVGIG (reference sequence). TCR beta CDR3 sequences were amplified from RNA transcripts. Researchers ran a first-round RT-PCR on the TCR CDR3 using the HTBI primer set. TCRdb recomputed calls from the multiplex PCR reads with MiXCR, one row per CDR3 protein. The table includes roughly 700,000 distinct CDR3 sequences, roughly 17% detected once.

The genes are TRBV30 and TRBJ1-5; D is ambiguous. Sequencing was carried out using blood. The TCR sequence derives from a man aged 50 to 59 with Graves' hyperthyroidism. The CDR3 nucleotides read TGTGCCTGGAGTGTACGGGCAGGATACTCTGGCAATCAGCCCCAGCATTTT. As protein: CAWSVRAGYSGNQPQHF.